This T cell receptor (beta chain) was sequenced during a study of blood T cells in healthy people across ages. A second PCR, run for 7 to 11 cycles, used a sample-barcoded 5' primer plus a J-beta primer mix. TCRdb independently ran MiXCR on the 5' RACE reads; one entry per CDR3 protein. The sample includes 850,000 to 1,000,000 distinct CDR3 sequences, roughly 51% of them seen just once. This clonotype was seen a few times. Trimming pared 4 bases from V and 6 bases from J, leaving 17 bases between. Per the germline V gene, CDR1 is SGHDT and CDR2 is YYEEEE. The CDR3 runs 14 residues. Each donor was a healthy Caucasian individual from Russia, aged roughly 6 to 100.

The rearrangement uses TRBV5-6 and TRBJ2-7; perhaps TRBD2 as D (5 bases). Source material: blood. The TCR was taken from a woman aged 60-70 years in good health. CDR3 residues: CASSPPLREIEQYF. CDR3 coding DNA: TGTGCCAGCAGCCCCCCCCTTAGGGAGATCGAGCAGTACTTC.